This T cell receptor beta chain was identified in a study of blood T cell repertoires in COVID-19. The participants were between about 18 and 89 years old and came from about two dozen US areas. Participants' own reports of clinical history determined their cohort assignment. Before being deemed recovered, Cohort 3 donors had two negative PCRs, clearance, or symptom resolution. V was clipped by 4 bases and J by 9 bases; unmatched bases: 7. Germline CDR1 LGHNT, CDR2 FRNRAP. There are 15 residues in the CDR3. Per the original data handling: Nucleated cell counts were estimated from reference gene primer amplification. The method was immunoSEQ multiplex PCR; TCRdb's version includes in-frame clones alone and lacks a portion of them. That table furnishes V, J and clone size, whereas the DNA furnished D and trimming. The repertoire has hundreds of thousands of clones, 88% of them found once; the top ten carry approximately 8.3%.

The sample taken for sequencing was PBMCs or T cells enriched from blood (not recorded which). The receptor was derived from a woman in her sixties or seventies who had recovered from COVID-19. This rearrangement joins TRBV12-5 to TRBJ1-6; TRBD1 matches 9 bases. The CDR3 nucleotides read TGTGCTAGTGGTTCAGGACAGGGGTTTACTTCACCCCTCCACTTT. Its protein is CASGSGQGFTSPLHF.